A single T cell receptor beta chain is shown here with its context. Assay: immunoSEQ multiplex PCR; the TCRdb copy retains only in-frame clones and omits some. The sample has 10,000 to 15,000 clones; approximately 67% are singletons. Time point: after neoadjuvant nivolumab, at surgical resection. This CDR3 is 13 amino acids long. Germline V gives CDR1 SGHAT, CDR2 FQNNGV. V trimming: 5 bases; J trimming: 9 bases; junction bases outside the gene matches: 6. The data are from a study of neoadjuvant anti-PD-1 for oral cavity cancer. This clonotype was obtained from a person aged 35-79 years with oral cavity squamous cell carcinoma. V is TRBV11-2 and J is TRBJ2-1, with 8 bases lining up with TRBD2. Material: PBMCs, obtained after nivolumab (anti-PD-1) treatment. The CDR3: CASSLSGAVEQFF. CDR3 nucleotides: TGTGCCAGCAGCCTTAGCGGGGCAGTTGAGCAGTTCTTC.